The 25 T cell receptor beta chains below were found in one sample sequenced in a study of PD-1 blockade in mismatch repair-deficient tumors. Sequencing used immunoSEQ multiplex PCR; TCRdb keeps in-frame clones, though not all of them. The sample has under 40,000 clones, roughly 84% seen once. The sequenced sample was PBMCs, obtained approximately 9 months after starting pembrolizumab. Receptors were obtained from an adult with mismatch repair-deficient cancer.

The chain joins TRBV27 to TRBJ1-2; no definite D call. CDR3 length: 12 amino acids. The V end lost 8 bases, the J end lost 6 bases, and 13 bases lay between the germline ends. The germline CDR1 and CDR2 sequences are MNHEY and SMNVEV (reference sequence). CDR3 amino acids: CASPNPGDGYTF. CDR3 nucleotide sequence: TGTGCCAGCCCTAACCCCGGGGATGGCTACACCTTC.

The J gene is TRBJ2-4, the V gene TRBV9; D unresolved. Trimming pared 4 bases from V and 7 bases from J, leaving 12 bases between. The V gene's germline CDR1 is SGDLS and CDR2 YYNGEE. The length of the CDR3 is 13 residues. CDR3 in DNA: TGTGCCAGCAGCACCCACCCCGAGAACATTCAGTACTTC. Amino acid sequence: CASSTHPENIQYF. Together with reference TRBV9 and TRBJ2-4, the CDR3 gives the full variable domain: DSGVTQTPKHLITATGQRVTLRCSPRSGDLSVYWYQQSLDQGLQFLIQYYNGEERAKGNILERFSAQQFPDLHSELNLSSLELGDSALYFCASSTHPENIQYFGAGTRLSVL.

The rearrangement uses TRBV7-6 and TRBJ2-1; 9 bases map to TRBD1. CDR1 and CDR2 from the germline V gene are SGHVS and FNYEAQ. This CDR3 is 14 amino acids long. V lost 5 bases, J lost 10 bases, and 9 bases stayed unmatched. The CDR3 bases are TGTGCCAGCAGCATCAGGACAGGGGTGGACGAGCAGTTCTTC. Its protein is CASSIRTGVDEQFF.

The V gene is TRBV5-1, the J gene TRBJ1-1, with D possibly matching TRBD1 (5 bases). Germline V lookup: CDR1 SGHRS, CDR2 YFSETQ. Between the trimmed V and J ends, which lost 7 bases and 1 base, there was a span of 11 bases. This CDR3 has 13 amino acids. This CDR3 is CASGADRNTEAFF. The CDR3 DNA sequence: TGCGCCAGCGGGGCAGACAGGAACACTGAAGCTTTCTTT.

This clone was seen a single time. This sequence joins TRBV27 and TRBJ2-2; 8 nucleotides agree with TRBD1. The CDR3 extends over 16 amino acids. Germline loops: CDR1 MNHEY, CDR2 SMNVEV (reference sequence). Germline trimming cut 1 base from V and 5 bases from J; bases unmatched to any gene: 6. The CDR3 nucleotides read TGTGCCAGCAGTTTATTGGCAGGGGGCGAAACCGGGGAGCTGTTTTTT. Protein sequence: CASSLLAGGETGELFF.

The chain employs TRBV4-2 and TRBJ2-7; 12 positions agree with TRBD2. J was trimmed by 4 bases and V by 1 base; bases with no gene match: 8. This CDR3 spans 17 amino acids. Germline V lookup: CDR1 LGHNA, CDR2 YNFKEQ. CDR3 residues: CASSQALAGGPRYEQYF. In DNA form, the CDR3 reads TGTGCCAGCAGCCAAGCCCTAGCGGGAGGGCCACGTTACGAGCAGTACTTC.

The J gene is TRBJ2-4, the V gene TRBV11-3; 8 nucleotides line up with TRBD1. Per germline, CDR1 SGHNT and CDR2 YENEEA. Trimming at V came to 1 base and at J to 6 bases, leaving 5 bases not matched to a gene. This CDR3 comprises 15 residues. The CDR3 loop is CASSLGGDRTNIQYF. The CDR3 bases are TGTGCCAGCAGCTTAGGAGGGGACAGGACAAACATTCAGTACTTC.

The chain has TRBV25-1 and TRBJ1-1; 7 nucleotides agree with TRBD1. The junction had 8 bases not matched to a gene; V was cut back by 3 bases and J by 7 bases. The CDR3 covers 14 residues. From germline, CDR1 is MGHDK and CDR2 SYGVNS. CDR3: CASSDRGALGEAFF. Written as DNA, the CDR3 is TGTGCCAGCAGTGACAGGGGGGCTTTGGGTGAAGCTTTCTTT. Filled out from reference TRBV25-1 and TRBJ1-1, the complete variable domain reads EADIYQTPRYLVIGTGKKITLECSQTMGHDKMYWYQQDPGMELHLIHYSYGVNSTEKGDLSSESTVSRIRTEHFPLTLESARPSHTSQYLCASSDRGALGEAFFGQGTRLTVV.

The V call is TRBV11-2, the J call TRBJ2-7; TRBD2 might be the D (5 bases). Trimming shortened V by 3 bases and J by 3 bases, and 9 bases separated the two germline ends. Germline V lookup: CDR1 SGHAT, CDR2 FQNNGV. This CDR3 is built from 13 residues. CDR3: CASSFTRDYEQYF. CDR3 coding DNA: TGTGCCAGCAGCTTTACACGGGACTACGAGCAGTACTTC. Drawing the rest from reference TRBV11-2 and TRBJ2-7, the complete variable domain is EAGVAQSPRYKIIEKRQSVAFWCNPISGHATLYWYQQILGQGPKLLIQFQNNGVVDDSQLPKDRFSAERLKGVDSTLKIQPAKLEDSAVYLCASSFTRDYEQYFGPGTRLTVT.

The J gene is TRBJ1-2, the V gene TRBV28, with D maybe TRBD1 (6 bases). In germline, CDR1 is MDHEN, CDR2 SYDVKM. This CDR3 region has 13 residues. V lost 1 base, J lost 10 bases, and 13 bases lay in between. This chain's CDR3 is CASSLSAQGYYTF. DNA for the CDR3: TGTGCCAGCAGTTTATCCGCCCAGGGGTACTACACCTTC.

The rearrangement uses TRBV6-1 and TRBJ1-3, with 7 bases fitting TRBD1. CDR1 is MNHNS, CDR2 SASEGT, per germline. The CDR3 length is 14 residues. V trimming: 4 bases; J trimming: 4 bases; junction bases outside the gene matches: 4. The CDR3 bases are TGTGCCAGCAGTGCACAGGGGAAAGGAAACACCATATATTTT. This sequence encodes CASSAQGKGNTIYF.

The rearrangement uses TRBV23-1 and TRBJ2-1; 7 bases are a match to TRBD1. TRBV23-1 is reported as an ORF; its role is uncertain. The CDR3 is made up of 13 amino acids. V was pared by 7 bases and J by 5 bases, with 5 bases of the junction left unmatched. CDR3 DNA: TGCGCCAGCACCACGGACAGGAACAATGAGCAGTTCTTC. Translated, it gives CASTTDRNNEQFF.

V usage is TRBV10-3 and J usage is TRBJ1-1, with 7 bases lining up with TRBD1. V was clipped by 1 base and J by 5 bases; unmatched bases: 7. Germline values: CDR1 ENHRY, CDR2 SYGVKD. The CDR3 is 15 residues long. CDR3 DNA sequence: TGTGCCATCAGTGAGTTGGAGGGGGCAGGGACTGAAGCTTTCTTT. It is translated as CAISELEGAGTEAFF.

The chain links TRBV28 to TRBJ2-6, with TRBD2 as a possible D gene (5 bases). Between the trimmed V and J ends, which lost 4 bases and 2 bases, there was a span of 9 bases. This CDR3 is built from 15 residues. The V gene's germline CDR1 is MDHEN and CDR2 SYDVKM. Here the CDR3 reads CASSSPGTGANVLTF. CDR3 bases: TGTGCCAGCAGTTCCCCCGGGACTGGGGCCAACGTCCTGACTTTC. The full variable domain, its missing parts supplied by reference TRBV28 and TRBJ2-6, is DVKVTQSSRYLVKRTGEKVFLECVQDMDHENMFWYRQDPGLGLRLIYFSYDVKMKEKGDIPEGYSVSREKKERFSLILESASTNQTSMYLCASSSPGTGANVLTFGAGSRLTVL.

The CDR3 DNA reads as TGTGCCAGCAGGCCACCCCGGGACAGATACGAGCAGTACTTC. Translated: CASRPPRDRYEQYF. This chain joins TRBV2 and TRBJ2-7; TRBD1 agrees at 7 bases. The CDR3 has 14 amino acids. CDR1 and CDR2 (germline): SNHLY, FYNNEI. V shed 6 bases, J shed 4 bases, and the junction held 9 bases outside the gene matches.

This rearrangement joins TRBV7-9 to TRBJ1-1, with 9 bases that match TRBD1. There are 14 residues in the CDR3. The V gene's germline CDR1 is SEHNR and CDR2 FQNEAQ (reference sequence). J lost 2 bases, V lost 4 bases, and 2 bases had no gene match. The CDR3 DNA reads TGTGCCAGCAGCTGGACAGGGGCAAACACTGAAGCTTTCTTT. Residues: CASSWTGANTEAFF.

This clone has just a few counts. This chain uses TRBV5-1 with TRBJ2-7, with TRBD2 identical over 12 bases. Trimming cost V 3 bases and J 3 bases; bases outside gene matches: 10. Per germline, CDR1 SGHRS and CDR2 YFSETQ. CDR3 size: 17 residues. Here the CDR3 DNA reads TGCGCCAGCAGCTCCGCCGGACTAGCGGGACTGGACTACGAGCAGTACTTC. It specifies CASSSAGLAGLDYEQYF.

The CDR3 DNA is TGTGCCAGCAGCGCCGGGACTAGCGGCTACGAGCAGTACTTC. This encodes CASSAGTSGYEQYF. J is TRBJ2-5 and V is TRBV9, with TRBD2 matching 11 bases. The end of the DNA aligns better with TRBJ2-7, so the J call may be wrong. CDR3 length: 14 residues. Germline V gene data show CDR1 as SGDLS and CDR2 as YYNGEE.

This clone was seen a handful of times. The J gene is TRBJ2-7, the V gene TRBV28, with 7 bases aligning to TRBD1. CDR3 length: 13 residues. The trim removed 6 bases at V and 0 bases at J, leaving 2 bases unmatched. The germline gives CDR1 MDHEN, CDR2 SYDVKM. The DNA for the CDR3 is TGTGCCAGCAGCCGGACAGGCTCCTACGAGCAGTACTTC. Protein sequence: CASSRTGSYEQYF.

The V call is TRBV7-2, the J call TRBJ2-7; 10 bases match TRBD2. The V gene end was trimmed by 5 bases and the J gene end by 6 bases; junction bases not matched to a gene: 10. The CDR3 has 15 residues. CDR1 SGHTA and CDR2 FQGNSA come from the germline V gene. The CDR3 DNA follows: TGTGCCAGCAGCGCCCCTAGCGGGAGCCCCCTCGAGCAGTACTTC. It yields the protein CASSAPSGSPLEQYF.

V is TRBV19 and J is TRBJ1-3; no clear D. Trimming took off 5 bases at V and 0 bases at J, with 11 bases between the two ends. CDR3 length: 15 residues. The germline V gene has CDR1 LNHDA and CDR2 SQIVND (reference sequence). CDR3 nucleotides: TGTGCCAGTAGTGTTGAGGGCCACTCTGGAAACACCATATATTTT. It is translated as CASSVEGHSGNTIYF.

This clone was seen once. This chain joins TRBV7-8 and TRBJ1-5; D perhaps matches TRBD1 (5 bases). The CDR3 has 17 amino acids. Trimming took off 5 bases at V and 0 bases at J, with 17 bases between the two ends. Germline loops: CDR1 SGHVS, CDR2 FQNEAQ. This CDR3 is CASSKGPQGGSNQPQHF. CDR3 nucleotides: TGTGCCAGCAGCAAGGGGCCCCAGGGAGGTAGCAATCAGCCCCAGCATTTT.

This chain links TRBV28 with TRBJ2-7, with 7 bases lining up with TRBD2. The CDR3 consists of 13 residues. The ends lost 2 bases at V and 3 bases at J; junction bases unmatched: 1. Germline V gene lookup returns CDR1 MDHEN and CDR2 SYDVKM. CDR3 region: CASSLPSGYEQYF. Here the CDR3 DNA reads TGTGCCAGCAGTTTACCTAGCGGCTACGAGCAGTACTTC.

The chain combines TRBV18 with TRBJ2-5; a weak D match, TRBD2 (6 bases). This CDR3 comprises 17 residues. CDR1 KGHSH and CDR2 LQKENI come from the germline V gene. V was pared by 1 base and J by 9 bases, with 24 bases between. As DNA, the CDR3 is TGTGCCAGCTCACCACGCCCCCAGCTTGGGACTGGAGGGGCCCAGTACTTC. Its protein product is CASSPRPQLGTGGAQYF. Together with reference TRBV18 and TRBJ2-5, the CDR3 gives the full variable domain: NAGVMQNPRHLVRRRGQEARLRCSPMKGHSHVYWYRQLPEEGLKFMVYLQKENIIDESGMPKERFSAEFPKEGPSILRIQQVVRGDSAAYFCASSPRPQLGTGGAQYFGPGTRLLVL.

The chain joins TRBV10-3 to TRBJ1-5; D may be TRBD1 (5 bases). This CDR3 is 16 amino acids long. The V gene's germline CDR1 is ENHRY and CDR2 SYGVKD. The germline V and J ends were trimmed by 3 bases and 2 bases, with 14 bases remaining between them. The CDR3 loop is CAISDLGRGGNQPQHF. CDR3 sequence (DNA): TGTGCCATCAGTGACCTCGGTAGGGGCGGCAATCAGCCCCAGCATTTT.